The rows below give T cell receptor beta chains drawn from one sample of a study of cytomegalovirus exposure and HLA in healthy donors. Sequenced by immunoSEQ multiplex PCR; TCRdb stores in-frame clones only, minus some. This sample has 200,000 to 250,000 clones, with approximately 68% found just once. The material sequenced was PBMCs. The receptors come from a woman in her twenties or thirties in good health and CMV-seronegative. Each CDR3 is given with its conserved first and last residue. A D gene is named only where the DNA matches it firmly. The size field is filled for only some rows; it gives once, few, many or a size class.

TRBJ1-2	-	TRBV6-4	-	CGQGGGYTF	TGTGGCCAGGGTGGCGGCTACACCTTC
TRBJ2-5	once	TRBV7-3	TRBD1	CASSNPLGQQETQYF	TGTGCCAGCAGCAACCCCTTGGGACAGCAAGAGACCCAGTACTTC
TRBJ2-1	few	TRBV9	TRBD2	CASSISGGINEQFF	TGTGCCTCATCCATATCGGGAGGGATCAATGAGCAGTTCTTC
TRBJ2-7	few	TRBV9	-	CASSVGSYPDEQYF	TGTGCCAGCAGCGTAGGTAGCTATCCCGACGAGCAGTACTTC
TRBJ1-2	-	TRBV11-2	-	CASSAAPRGNYGYTF	TGTGCCAGCAGCGCTGCCCCCAGGGGAAACTATGGCTACACCTTC
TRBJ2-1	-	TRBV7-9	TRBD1	CSSSWDRGPNEQFF	TGTTCCAGCAGCTGGGACAGGGGCCCTAATGAGCAGTTCTTC
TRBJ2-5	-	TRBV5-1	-	CASSLGHPEETQYF	TGCGCCAGCAGCCTGGGACATCCGGAAGAGACCCAGTACTTC
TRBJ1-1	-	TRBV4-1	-	CASSQAQGGMNTEAFF	TGCGCCAGCAGCCAAGCACAGGGAGGGATGAACACTGAAGCTTTCTTT
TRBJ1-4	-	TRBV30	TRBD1	CAWSVPGGIEKLFF	TGTGCCTGGAGTGTACCAGGGGGGATTGAAAAACTGTTTTTT
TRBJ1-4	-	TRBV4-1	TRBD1	CASSLYRTGTTNEKLFF	TGCGCCAGCAGCCTCTACCGGACAGGGACAACTAATGAAAAACTGTTTTTT
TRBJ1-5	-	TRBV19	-	CASSTPAYLQPQHF	TGTGCCAGTAGTACCCCTGCCTATCTCCAGCCCCAGCATTTT
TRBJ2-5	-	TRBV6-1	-	CASSRGTAIQETQYF	TGTGCCAGCAGCCGGGGGACCGCGATCCAAGAGACCCAGTACTTC
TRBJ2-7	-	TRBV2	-	CASSEWTNYEQYF	TGTGCCAGCAGTGAATGGACAAACTACGAGCAGTACTTC
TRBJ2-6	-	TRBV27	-	CASSLGGSGANVLTF	TGTGCCAGCAGTTTAGGGGGGTCCGGGGCCAACGTCCTGACCTTC
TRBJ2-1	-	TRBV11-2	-	CASSLDQGSSYNEQFF	TGTGCCAGCAGCTTAGACCAGGGTAGCTCCTACAATGAGCAGTTCTTC
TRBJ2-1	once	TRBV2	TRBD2	CASSARTSGDRSNEQFF	TGTGCCAGCAGTGCCCGGACTAGCGGGGACAGGTCTAATGAGCAGTTCTTC
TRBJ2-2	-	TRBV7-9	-	CASSSEPSDRYTGELFF	TGTGCCAGCAGCTCCGAACCATCCGACAGATACACCGGGGAGCTGTTTTTT
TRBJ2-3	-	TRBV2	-	CDSRGSLGSSSTDTQYF	TGTGACAGCAGGGGCAGTCTTGGCAGCTCTAGCACAGATACGCAGTATTTT
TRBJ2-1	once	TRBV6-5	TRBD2	CASSSPGLADYNEQFF	TGTGCCAGCAGTTCCCCGGGACTAGCGGACTACAATGAGCAGTTCTTC
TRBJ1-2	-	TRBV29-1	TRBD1	CSVLTGVGGYTF	TGCAGCGTCTTGACAGGGGTGGGTGGCTACACCTTC
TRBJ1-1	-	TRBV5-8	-	CASSLVAVEAFF	TGTGCCAGCAGCTTGGTGGCGGTGGAAGCTTTCTTT
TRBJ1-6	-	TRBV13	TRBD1	CASSFDRGFSSYNSPLHF	TGTGCCAGCAGCTTCGACAGGGGGTTCTCTTCGTATAATTCACCCCTCCACTTT
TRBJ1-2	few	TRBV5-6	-	CASSLEGANYGYTF	TGTGCCAGCAGCTTGGAGGGGGCTAACTATGGCTACACCTTC
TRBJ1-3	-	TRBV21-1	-	CASSNHRGLAGNTIYF	TGTGCCAGCAGCAACCACAGGGGGCTAGCTGGAAACACCATATATTTT
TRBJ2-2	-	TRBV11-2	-	CASSLGDFSTGELFF	TGTGCCAGCAGCTTAGGAGACTTCTCCACCGGGGAGCTGTTTTTT
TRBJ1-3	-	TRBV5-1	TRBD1	CASSLEGAASGNTIYF	TGCGCCAGCAGCTTGGAGGGGGCAGCCAGTGGAAACACCATATATTTT
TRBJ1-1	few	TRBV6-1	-	CASRNRDRGAFF	TGTGCCAGCAGAAACAGAGATAGGGGGGCTTTCTTT
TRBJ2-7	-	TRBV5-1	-	CASSSMLTGGNEQYF	TGCGCCAGCAGCTCCATGCTGACTGGGGGGAACGAGCAGTACTTC
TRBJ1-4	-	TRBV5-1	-	CASSSIWGLNEKLFF	TGCGCCAGCAGCTCCATTTGGGGACTTAATGAAAAACTGTTTTTT
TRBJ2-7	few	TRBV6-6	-	CASSYLGVQYF	TGTGCCAGCAGTTACCTAGGCGTGCAGTACTTC
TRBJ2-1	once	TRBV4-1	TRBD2	CASSPKREAPYEQFF	TGCGCCAGCAGCCCCAAGCGGGAGGCCCCCTATGAGCAGTTCTTC
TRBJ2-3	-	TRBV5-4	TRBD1	CASSLGQGSDTQYF	TGTGCCAGCAGCTTGGGACAGGGGTCAGATACGCAGTATTTT
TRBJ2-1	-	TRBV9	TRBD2	CASSVLSSGGAYNEQFF	TGTGCCAGCAGCGTACTCTCTAGCGGGGGGGCCTACAATGAGCAGTTCTTC
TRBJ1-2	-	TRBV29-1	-	CSVVTENYGYTF	TGCAGCGTTGTAACGGAGAACTATGGCTACACCTTC
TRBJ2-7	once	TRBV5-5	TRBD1	CASSLEDRGYEQYF	TGTGCCAGCAGCTTGGAGGACAGGGGCTACGAGCAGTACTTC
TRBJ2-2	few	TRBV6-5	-	CASSYSSGGELFF	TGTGCCAGCAGTTACTCATCCGGCGGGGAGCTGTTTTTT
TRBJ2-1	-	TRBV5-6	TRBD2	CASSPGLAGGFNEQFF	TGTGCCAGCAGCCCCGGACTAGCGGGAGGGTTCAATGAGCAGTTCTTC
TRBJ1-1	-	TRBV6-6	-	CASTGLGARTEAFF	TGTGCCAGTACTGGCTTGGGGGCGAGGACTGAAGCTTTCTTT
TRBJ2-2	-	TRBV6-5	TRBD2	CASRLAGDTGELFF	TGTGCCAGCAGACTAGCGGGAGACACCGGGGAGCTGTTTTTT
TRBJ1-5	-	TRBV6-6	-	CASSYSTVGQPQHF	TGTGCCAGCAGTTACTCGACGGTCGGGCAGCCCCAGCATTTT
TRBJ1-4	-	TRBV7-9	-	CASSLGSTTNEKLFF	TGTGCCAGCAGCTTAGGGAGCACAACTAATGAAAAACTGTTTTTT
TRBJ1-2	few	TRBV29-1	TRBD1	CSADPDRGAYGYTF	TGCAGCGCCGATCCTGACAGGGGAGCTTATGGCTACACCTTC
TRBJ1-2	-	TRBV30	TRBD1	CAWTVRGTGDVYGYTF	TGTGCCTGGACGGTTCGCGGGACAGGGGACGTCTATGGCTACACCTTC
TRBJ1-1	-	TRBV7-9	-	CATAGGKNTEAFF	TGTGCCACCGCGGGGGGGAAGAACACTGAAGCTTTCTTT
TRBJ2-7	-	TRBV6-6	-	CASSPPAGYEQYF	TGTGCCAGCAGCCCTCCGGCAGGCTACGAGCAGTACTTC
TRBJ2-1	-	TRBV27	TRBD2	CASSSGTSVVNEQFF	TGTGCCAGCAGTTCCGGGACTAGCGTCGTAAATGAGCAGTTCTTC
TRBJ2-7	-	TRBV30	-	CAWKEDSTGHYEQYF	TGTGCCTGGAAAGAGGACAGTACAGGCCACTACGAGCAGTACTTC
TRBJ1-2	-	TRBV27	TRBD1	CASSLQARQGSYGYTF	TGTGCCAGCAGTTTGCAAGCTCGACAGGGGTCCTATGGCTACACCTTC
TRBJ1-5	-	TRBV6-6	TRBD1	CASSITGVTQPQHF	TGTGCCAGCAGTATTACAGGGGTCACTCAGCCCCAGCATTTT